This TCR beta chain was found in a study of blood T cell repertoires in COVID-19. V was trimmed by 0 bases and J by 6 bases, leaving 4 bases between them. The CDR3 spans 11 residues. Germline assignment: CDR1 SGHRS and CDR2 YFSETQ. Clones were read by immunoSEQ multiplex PCR, and TCRdb kept only the in-frame ones, dropping some. The sample includes 17,000 or so clones, roughly 78% of them seen just once. The chain joins TRBV5-1 to TRBJ2-7, with D uncertain. The sample taken for sequencing was peripheral blood. The sequence was obtained from a man between 60 and 75 years old with active or convalescent COVID-19. The CDR3 here is CASSLDSEQYF. The DNA of the CDR3 is TGCGCCAGCAGCTTGGACAGCGAGCAGTACTTC.